Each of the 20 T cell receptor beta chains below was sequenced from the same sample in a study of sequential checkpoint blockade in melanoma. Treatment noted: randomized to nivolumab then ipilimumab (arm A) or the reverse (arm B). The assay was immunoSEQ multiplex PCR, and TCRdb's table has in-frame clones only and misses some. The table includes roughly 14,000 clones, 77% detected once. Sequencing used CD8+ T cells sorted from blood (inferred from file names), obtained from a patient given nivolumab and ipilimumab in sequence. Source of these receptors: a human donor with melanoma.

This chain joins TRBV4-1 and TRBJ2-1, with 9 bases lining up with TRBD1. In germline, CDR1 is MGHRA, CDR2 YSYEKL. The CDR3 consists of 16 residues. Trimming cost V 0 bases and J 9 bases; bases outside gene matches: 9. CDR3 DNA: TGCGCCAGCAGCCAAGACCAAGGAACAGGGGGCGTTGAGCAGTTCTTC. Its protein is CASSQDQGTGGVEQFF.

V gene TRBV29-1 combines with J gene TRBJ2-3; 11 bases are shared with TRBD1. V lost 6 bases, J lost 6 bases, and 17 bases stayed unmatched. The CDR3 is made up of 17 amino acids. Germline lookup yields CDR1 SQVTM and CDR2 ANQGSEA. Written as DNA, the CDR3 is TGCAGCGTACTAAAGGTTCAGACGGGACAGGGGGTCGATACGCAGTATTTT. Translating it yields CSVLKVQTGQGVDTQYF.

The chain carries TRBV28 and TRBJ1-6; D is undetermined. Germline V gene sequence: CDR1 MDHEN, CDR2 SYDVKM. Deletions cut 3 bases from V and 0 bases from J, with 15 bases between. This CDR3 has 18 residues. The CDR3 sequence: CASSFGGLTSSYNSPLHF. CDR3 sequence (DNA): TGTGCCAGCAGTTTCGGCGGTCTCACGAGCTCCTATAATTCACCCCTCCACTTT.

The genes are TRBV6-5 and TRBJ2-7, with 7 bases lining up with TRBD2. This CDR3 is built from 14 residues. V was pared by 1 base and J by 2 bases, with 2 bases of the junction left unmatched. Per the germline V gene, CDR1 is MNHEY and CDR2 is SVGAGI. The CDR3 region is CASSYFRGAYEQYF. As DNA, the CDR3 is TGTGCCAGCAGTTACTTCCGGGGGGCCTACGAGCAGTACTTC.

The chain links TRBV7-9 to TRBJ1-1; D ambiguous. V dropped 5 bases and J dropped 1 base, with 14 bases sitting between them. The CDR3 loop spans 15 amino acids. Germline V CDR1 and CDR2: SEHNR, FQNEAQ (reference sequence). DNA for the CDR3: TGTGCCAGCAGCGGAGATGGGGAGCCGAACACTGAAGCTTTCTTT. Translating it yields CASSGDGEPNTEAFF.

This chain connects TRBV19 to TRBJ1-1; weak D call: TRBD1 (5 bases). CDR1 is LNHDA, CDR2 SQIVND, per germline (reference sequence). With 5 bases removed from V and 11 bases from J, the gap between germline ends came to 15 bases. This CDR3 contains 12 residues. The CDR3 loop reads CASSLDRMRAFF. The CDR3 DNA is TGTGCCAGTAGTCTCGACAGAATGAGGGCTTTCTTT.

With regard to this clone: This sequence is one base from a far larger clone and is likely a read error. This same CDR3 is encoded by further DNA sequences in the sample. V is TRBV5-4 and J is TRBJ2-7, with D perhaps matching TRBD1 (6 bases). Germline-derived CDR1 and CDR2 are SGHNT and YYREEE (reference sequence). V was clipped by 4 bases and J by 2 bases, with 16 bases between them. The CDR3 has 15 amino acids. This CDR3 reads CASSLNRALTYEQYF. CDR3 DNA sequence: TGTGCCAGCAGCCTTAACAGGGCACTTACCTACGAGCAGTACTTC.

This chain connects TRBV6-1 to TRBJ1-1; 7 nucleotides match TRBD1. V was pared by 6 bases and J by 6 bases, with 7 bases of the junction left unmatched. CDR1 MNHNS and CDR2 SASEGT come from the germline V gene. The CDR3 contains 13 residues. The CDR3, as DNA: TGTGCCAGCAGGACAGGGCCCAGCGCTGAAGCTTTCTTT. Amino acids: CASRTGPSAEAFF.

The chain recombines TRBV7-6 with TRBJ2-3; the match to TRBD1 covers 9 bases. V lost 4 bases, J lost 6 bases, and 11 bases stayed unmatched. Germline CDR1 SGHVS, CDR2 FNYEAQ. This CDR3 region has 16 residues. The CDR3 nucleotides are TGTGCCAGCAGCTCGTTGCCCGGGACAGGGACGGATACGCAGTATTTT. Its translation: CASSSLPGTGTDTQYF.

The chain couples TRBV19 to TRBJ2-7; the match to TRBD1 covers 8 bases. V was pared by 8 bases and J by 2 bases, with 5 bases of the junction left unmatched. Germline V CDR1 and CDR2: LNHDA, SQIVND (reference sequence). The CDR3 totals 13 residues. In nucleotides, the CDR3 is TGTGCCAGTGGACAGGGACCCCCCTACGAGCAGTACTTC. Protein product: CASGQGPPYEQYF.

In regard to this clone: Different DNA sequences within this sample yield the same CDR3. The rearrangement joins TRBV29-1 to TRBJ2-1; D may be TRBD1 (6 bases). The CDR3 sequence is 16 residues long. Per the germline V gene, CDR1 is SQVTM and CDR2 is ANQGSEA. Trimming took 8 bases from V and 6 from J, leaving 26 bases between them. The chain's CDR3 is CSSSPGAGDQVNEQFF. The CDR3 bases are TGCAGCAGTAGCCCCGGCGCAGGGGATCAAGTCAATGAGCAGTTCTTC.

The chain uses TRBV6-5 and TRBJ2-6, with 7 nucleotides matching TRBD1. This CDR3 contains 15 residues. With 7 bases clipped from V and 4 bases from J, the junction kept 7 bases outside the gene matches. Germline loops: CDR1 MNHEY, CDR2 SVGAGI. Here the CDR3 reads CASKKDRAGANVLTF. CDR3 DNA sequence: TGTGCCAGCAAAAAAGACAGGGCAGGGGCCAACGTCCTGACTTTC.

The chain uses TRBV7-9 and TRBJ2-7, with 7 bases fitting TRBD1. V lost 5 bases, J lost 0 bases, and 7 bases stayed unmatched. CDR3 length: 15 residues. Germline V gene data show CDR1 as SEHNR and CDR2 as FQNEAQ (reference sequence). This chain's CDR3 is CASSPRDSTSYEQYF. In DNA form, the CDR3 reads TGTGCCAGCAGCCCCCGGGACAGCACCTCCTACGAGCAGTACTTC. Supplemented by reference TRBV7-9 and TRBJ2-7, the full variable domain reads DTGVSQNPRHKITKRGQNVTFRCDPISEHNRLYWYRQTLGQGPEFLTYFQNEAQLEKSRLLSDRFSAERPKGSFSTLEIQRTEQGDSAMYLCASSPRDSTSYEQYFGPGTRLTVT.

The chain combines TRBV5-8 with TRBJ2-7; TRBD1 might be the D (6 bases). Germline V gene sequence: CDR1 SGHTS, CDR2 YDEGEE. The CDR3 is 15 residues long. V lost 4 bases and J lost 4, with 18 bases in between. The CDR3 sequence: CASSQRQVPLYEQYF. CDR3 sequence (DNA): TGTGCCAGCAGCCAGAGACAGGTCCCGCTTTACGAGCAGTACTTC.

On this clone: The sample holds other DNA sequences that translate to the same CDR3. The chain carries TRBV19 and TRBJ2-2; possibly TRBD2 for D (6 bases). CDR1 is LNHDA and CDR2 is SQIVND in the germline V gene (reference sequence). CDR3 length: 14 amino acids. Deletions cut 6 bases from V and 13 bases from J, with 21 bases between. CDR3 sequence (DNA): TGTGCCAGTAGAGCACCGGGACTTGAATTGGTGCTGTTTTTT. As protein: CASRAPGLELVLFF.

The genes are TRBV19 and TRBJ2-5; D possibly corresponds to TRBD1 (5 bases). This CDR3 is 15 amino acids long. From germline, CDR1 is LNHDA and CDR2 SQIVND (reference sequence). Trimming cost V 2 bases and J 5 bases, with 15 bases left between them. The DNA for the CDR3 is TGTGCCAGTAGTATAACCCCCCAGGGTCCGGAGACCCAGTACTTC. Its translation: CASSITPQGPETQYF. Full variable domain (rest looked up from reference TRBV19 and TRBJ2-5): DGGITQSPKYLFRKEGQNVTLSCEQNLNHDAMYWYRQDPGQGLRLIYYSQIVNDFQKGDIAEGYSVSREKKESFPLTVTSAQKNPTAFYLCASSITPQGPETQYFGPGTRLLVL.

The V and J genes are TRBV7-7 and TRBJ2-1; 8 nucleotides line up with TRBD2. CDR3 length: 16 amino acids. Germline CDR1 SSHAT, CDR2 FNYEAQ (reference sequence). With V trimmed by 4 bases and J by 7 bases, 12 bases remained unmatched. The CDR3 sequence: CASSSLVAGGLNEQFF. In nucleotides, the CDR3 is TGTGCCAGCAGCTCCCTCGTGGCGGGAGGTTTGAATGAGCAGTTCTTC. Together with reference TRBV7-7 and TRBJ2-1, the CDR3 gives the full variable domain: GAGVSQSPRYKVTKRGQDVTLRCDPISSHATLYWYQQALGQGPEFLTYFNYEAQPDKSGLPSDRFSAERPEGSISTLTIQRTEQRDSAMYRCASSSLVAGGLNEQFFGPGTRLTVL.

This clone was observed a single time. The chain recombines TRBV4-3 with TRBJ2-1, with 8 bases that match TRBD2. V was clipped by 0 bases and J by 4 bases; unmatched bases: 8. This CDR3 region has 17 residues. Germline V gene sequence: CDR1 LGHNA, CDR2 YSLEER. The CDR3 sequence: CASSQELELAAYNEQFF. In DNA form, the CDR3 reads TGCGCCAGCAGCCAAGAATTGGAACTAGCGGCATACAATGAGCAGTTCTTC.

This clone has just one count. The chain uses TRBV27 and TRBJ2-2; D remains unclear. The V end was cut by 3 bases, the J end by 6 bases, with 8 bases between. Germline V gives CDR1 MNHEY, CDR2 SMNVEV (reference sequence). There are 13 residues in the CDR3. CDR3 amino acids: CASSFRLAGELFF. Here the CDR3 DNA reads TGTGCCAGCAGTTTCCGCCTAGCCGGGGAGCTGTTTTTT.

The chain couples TRBV4-3 to TRBJ2-7, with 8 bases lining up with TRBD1. The junction had 5 bases not matched to a gene; V was cut back by 4 bases and J by 0 bases. Germline assignment: CDR1 LGHNA and CDR2 YSLEER. This CDR3 has 15 amino acids. CDR3 loop: CASSPSGTGSYEQYF. The CDR3 region has the DNA TGCGCCAGCAGCCCTTCCGGGACAGGCTCCTACGAGCAGTACTTC.